The next 8 T cell receptor beta chains were all read from a single sample in a study of Ad26.COV2.S vaccination and SARS-CoV-2 variants (dated by TCRdb to the early 2020s). Libraries were built with the immunoSEQ multiplex PCR assay. In TCRdb, the immuneACCESS table is reduced to in-frame sequences with V and J assigned. These tables do not hold every clone; where another copy was compared, an unresolved V gene accounts for under half, and the others remain unexplained. Within this sample are about 400,000 clones, with under 90% of them counted one time only. Just under 7.5% of the sample is held by the ten biggest clonotypes. In light of the paper, this sample's treatment or condition label describes: roughly 20 received Ad26.COV2.S at low or high dose, single or two shots; about 5 received placebo; per-sample allocation not given. Repertoires of vaccine and placebo recipients were sequenced from samples collected on day 63 after the first injection.

This specimen was peripheral blood, taken in a trial of Ad26.COV2.S vaccine versus placebo. Receptor source: a person between 18 and 65 years old who received the Ad26.COV2.S COVID-19 vaccine or a placebo.

CDR3 nucleotide sequence: TGTGCCAGTAGCGGGAGACTGGCTTTTGGTGAGCAGTTCTTC. Encoded protein: CASSGRLAFGEQFF. The chain recombines TRBV2 with TRBJ2-1, with TRBD2 identical over 9 bases. The CDR3 extends over 14 amino acids. The junction had 12 bases not matched to a gene; V was cut back by 9 bases and J by 9 bases. Germline CDR1 is SNHLY and CDR2 is FYNNEI.

The chain carries TRBV7-2 and TRBJ1-1; D not resolved. There are 15 residues in the CDR3. V was trimmed by 0 bases and J by 0 bases, leaving 8 bases between them. Germline V CDR1 and CDR2: SGHTA, FQGNSA. CDR3 nucleotides: TGTGCCAGCAGCTTAGCAAGAGAGATGAACACTGAAGCTTTCTTT. The encoded protein is CASSLAREMNTEAFF. The variable domain in full, with the rest retrieved from reference TRBV7-2 and TRBJ1-1, is GAGVSQSPSNKVTEKGKDVELRCDPISGHTALYWYRQSLGQGLEFLIYFQGNSAPDKSGLPSDRFSAERTGGSVSTLTIQRTQQEDSAVYLCASSLAREMNTEAFFGQGTRLTVV.

The table lists this clone with a few counts. The genes are TRBV9 and TRBJ2-2; 7 bases agree with TRBD2. Unmatched junction bases numbered 4, after V lost 0 bases and J lost 2 bases. The CDR3 totals 16 residues. The germline V gene encodes CDR1 SGDLS and CDR2 YYNGEE. Here the CDR3 reads CASSVGAGVNTGELFF. CDR3 nucleotide sequence: TGTGCCAGCAGCGTAGGGGCGGGAGTCAACACCGGGGAGCTGTTTTTT.

The rearrangement uses TRBV16 and TRBJ2-2; 7 nucleotides match TRBD1. The trim removed 7 bases at V and 7 bases at J, leaving 15 bases unmatched. Looked up from germline, CDR1 is KGHSY and CDR2 is FQNENV. The CDR3 spans 16 residues. CDR3 residues: CASTNLIGTVNGELFF. The CDR3 nucleotides are TGTGCCAGCACCAATCTAATCGGGACAGTGAACGGGGAGCTGTTTTTT.

The count of this clone is one. The rearrangement joins TRBV5-4 to TRBJ1-2, with a weak D call TRBD1 (5 bases). The CDR3 is 14 residues long. Per the germline V gene, CDR1 is SGHNT and CDR2 is YYREEE (reference sequence). The V end lost 1 base, the J end lost 7 bases, and 14 bases lay between the germline ends. The CDR3 protein is CASSLFDAGGGYTF. The CDR3 nucleotides read TGTGCCAGCAGCTTGTTCGATGCTGGGGGTGGCTACACCTTC.

In DNA form, the CDR3 reads TGTGCCAGCAGCTTAGGAGGCGCGGGAGGGACCTACGAGCAGTACTTC. Translated, it gives CASSLGGAGGTYEQYF. This chain connects TRBV11-3 to TRBJ2-7; 9 bases fit TRBD2. Germline CDR1 SGHNT, CDR2 YENEEA. The CDR3 consists of 16 residues. Trimming took 1 base from V and 2 from J; bases not matched to a gene: 6.

This chain uses TRBV4-2 with TRBJ1-3, with D uncertain. CDR1 LGHNA and CDR2 YNFKEQ come from the germline V gene. The CDR3 runs 13 residues. V lost 5 bases and J 4 bases, leaving 9 bases between the germline ends. The CDR3 coding sequence is TGTGCCAGCAGCTTTGATATCGGAAACACCATATATTTT. Translating gives CASSFDIGNTIYF.

The chain couples TRBV7-6 to TRBJ2-1; D may be TRBD1 or TRBD2 (5 bases each). V lost 5 bases and J 4 bases, leaving 12 bases between the germline ends. The CDR3 is 14 residues long. Germline V gives CDR1 SGHVS, CDR2 FNYEAQ. Written as DNA, the CDR3 is TGTGCCAGCAGCCCAATGGGACCATACAATGAGCAGTTCTTC. Its protein is CASSPMGPYNEQFF.